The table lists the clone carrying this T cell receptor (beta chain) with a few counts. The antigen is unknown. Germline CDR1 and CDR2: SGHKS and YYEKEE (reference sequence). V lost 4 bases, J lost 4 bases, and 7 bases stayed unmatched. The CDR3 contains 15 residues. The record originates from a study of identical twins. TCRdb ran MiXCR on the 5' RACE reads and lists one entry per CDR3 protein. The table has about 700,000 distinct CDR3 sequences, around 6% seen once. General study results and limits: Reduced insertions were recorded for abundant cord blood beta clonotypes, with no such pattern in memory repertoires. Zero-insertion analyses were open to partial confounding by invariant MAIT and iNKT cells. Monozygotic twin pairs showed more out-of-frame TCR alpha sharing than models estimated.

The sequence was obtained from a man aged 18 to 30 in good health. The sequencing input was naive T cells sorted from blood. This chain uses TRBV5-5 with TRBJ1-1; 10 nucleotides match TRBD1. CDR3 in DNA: TGTGCCAGCAGCACAGGGACAGGGGATATCACTGAAGCTTTCTTT. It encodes CASSTGTGDITEAFF.